A single sample gave rise to the 31 T cell receptor beta chains below, sequenced in a study of blood T cell repertoires in COVID-19. The repertoire was sequenced with immunoSEQ multiplex PCR; TCRdb's copy has only in-frame clones and lacks some. The sample contains 88,000 or so clones, 70% to 80% of which appear only once. The specimen sequenced was peripheral blood. These receptors all stem from a human donor in a cohort sampled during active COVID-19.

In its sample, this clone ranks as medium-sized (0.01 to 0.1%). This chain connects TRBV2 to TRBJ2-7; 11 bases agree with TRBD1. V was clipped by 6 bases and J by 3 bases; unmatched bases: 13. Germline CDR1 SNHLY, CDR2 FYNNEI. The length of the CDR3 is 17 residues. The CDR3 DNA sequence: TGTGCCAGCAGATCAAGCCATGGGGACAGGGGGTTCTACGAGCAGTACTTC. It yields the protein CASRSSHGDRGFYEQYF.

The CDR3: CASSEEMRDTQYF. As DNA, the CDR3 is TGTGCCAGCAGTGAAGAGATGAGGGATACGCAGTATTTT. This chain joins TRBV6-4 and TRBJ2-3, with no clear D. Germline assignment: CDR1 MRHNA and CDR2 SNTAGT. V was cut by 3 bases and J by 6 bases, with 10 bases left in between. The CDR3 totals 13 residues.

This clone was recorded only once. This sequence joins TRBV4-2 and TRBJ1-2; D gene unclear. Germline V gene data show CDR1 as LGHNA and CDR2 as YNFKEQ. V was pared by 1 base and J by 5 bases, with 14 bases between. The CDR3 is 15 residues long. The CDR3 DNA sequence: TGTGCCAGCAGCCAAGGGGCCGCCGGCCCTTATGGCTACACCTTC. Encoded protein: CASSQGAAGPYGYTF.

This clone has more than one count but fewer than ten. The chain joins TRBV19 to TRBJ2-1, with 11 positions matching TRBD2. With 4 bases clipped from V and 6 bases from J, the junction kept 2 bases outside the gene matches. Germline CDR1 is LNHDA and CDR2 is SQIVND (reference sequence). The CDR3 is 14 residues long. CDR3 residues: CASSTGLAVNEQFF. The CDR3 nucleotides are TGTGCCAGTAGTACGGGACTAGCGGTCAATGAGCAGTTCTTC.

The chain couples TRBV19 to TRBJ2-5; 8 bases are shared with TRBD2. This CDR3 comprises 14 residues. Trimming at V came to 5 bases and at J to 2 bases, leaving 4 bases not matched to a gene. The germline V gene encodes CDR1 LNHDA and CDR2 SQIVND (reference sequence). CDR3 nucleotide sequence: TGTGCCAGTAGTCCGGGGGGGGGACAAGAGACCCAGTACTTC. This gives the protein CASSPGGGQETQYF.

This chain uses TRBV7-3 with TRBJ2-1, with 9 bases that match TRBD1. V lost 5 bases and J lost 5; bases outside the gene matches: 10. There are 16 residues in the CDR3. From germline, CDR1 is SGHTA and CDR2 FQGTGA. As DNA, the CDR3 is TGTGCCAGCAGCCCACTCACCGGGACAGGGAACAATGAGCAGTTCTTC. This sequence encodes CASSPLTGTGNNEQFF. The full variable domain, in which reference TRBV7-3 and TRBJ2-1 provide the parts outside the CDR3, is GAGVSQTPSNKVTEKGKYVELRCDPISGHTALYWYRQSLGQGPEFLIYFQGTGAADDSGLPNDRFFAVRPEGSVSTLKIQRTERGDSAVYLCASSPLTGTGNNEQFFGPGTRLTVL.

The gene calls are TRBV6-1 and TRBJ1-1; D not resolved. Germline V lookup: CDR1 MNHNS, CDR2 SASEGT. V lost 2 bases, J lost 2 bases, and 12 bases lay in between. The CDR3 loop spans 15 amino acids. The CDR3, as DNA: TGTGCCAGCAGTGAAACCCTAGGAGAAAACACTGAAGCTTTCTTT. Its protein product is CASSETLGENTEAFF.

J is TRBJ2-7 and V is TRBV14; D is undetermined. The ends were cut back, 0 bases at V and 3 bases at J, with 9 bases in the middle. The CDR3 totals 14 residues. CDR1 SGHDN and CDR2 FVKESK come from the germline V gene. CDR3 DNA: TGTGCCAGCAGCCAAGAACTAAATGACTACGAGCAGTACTTC. Its translation is CASSQELNDYEQYF.

The chain employs TRBV18 and TRBJ2-3; 9 bases match TRBD2. This CDR3 has 17 residues. V shed 3 bases and J 5 bases; nucleotides not matched to a gene: 12. CDR1 is KGHSH and CDR2 is LQKENI in the germline V gene. The CDR3 reads CASSPLSLAGIGDTQYF. CDR3 sequence (DNA): TGTGCCAGCTCACCCCTGAGCCTAGCGGGAATCGGAGATACGCAGTATTTT. The variable domain in full, completed from reference TRBV18 and TRBJ2-3, reads NAGVMQNPRHLVRRRGQEARLRCSPMKGHSHVYWYRQLPEEGLKFMVYLQKENIIDESGMPKERFSAEFPKEGPSILRIQQVVRGDSAAYFCASSPLSLAGIGDTQYFGPGTRLTVL.

The chain carries TRBV27 and TRBJ2-7; the D gene is possibly TRBD1 (5 bases). V lost 3 bases and J 7 bases, leaving 25 bases between the germline ends. The CDR3 has 17 amino acids. CDR1 is MNHEY, CDR2 SMNVEV, per germline (reference sequence). The CDR3 spells CASSFGSPPYSQGEQYF. CDR3 sequence (DNA): TGTGCCAGCAGTTTTGGTAGCCCCCCCTATAGCCAGGGAGAGCAGTACTTC.

The chain joins TRBV6-5 to TRBJ2-2; 7 bases are shared with TRBD1. The CDR3 spans 16 residues. Trimming at V came to 4 bases and at J to 6 bases, leaving 11 bases not matched to a gene. Germline CDR1 MNHEY, CDR2 SVGAGI. The CDR3 spells CASSFLQGPKAGELFF. The DNA of the CDR3 is TGTGCCAGCAGTTTCTTACAGGGGCCCAAGGCCGGGGAGCTGTTTTTT.

For the CDR3, the DNA is TGCGCCAGCAGCTTTACAGGGGATGGGTACAATGAGCAGTTCTTC. This sequence encodes CASSFTGDGYNEQFF. The gene calls are TRBV5-1 and TRBJ2-1; 7 bases align to TRBD1. The V and J ends lost 2 bases and 4 bases, in that order; junction bases with no gene match: 6. This CDR3 region has 15 residues. CDR1 is SGHRS and CDR2 is YFSETQ in the germline V gene.

The count of this clone is one. The V gene is TRBV7-6, the J gene TRBJ2-7, with 10 bases identical to TRBD1. This CDR3 is built from 17 residues. The ends lost 1 base at V and 3 bases at J; junction bases unmatched: 9. Germline CDR1 is SGHVS and CDR2 is FNYEAQ. The CDR3 DNA reads as TGTGCCAGCAGCTTAGGGAGGGCGGGACAGGGGTTCTACGAGCAGTACTTC. It yields the protein CASSLGRAGQGFYEQYF.

This clone appeared once. The gene calls are TRBV19 and TRBJ2-3; 14 bases map to TRBD2. The CDR3 totals 16 residues. J gave up 6 bases and V 3 bases, and 5 bases lay outside the gene matches. Looked up from germline, CDR1 is LNHDA and CDR2 is SQIVND (reference sequence). The CDR3 coding sequence is TGTGCCAGTAGTATCGGGACTAGCGGGAGAGAGGATACGCAGTATTTT. This codes for CASSIGTSGREDTQYF.

The rearrangement joins TRBV4-2 to TRBJ2-5; 15 bases match TRBD2. Germline-derived CDR1 and CDR2 are LGHNA and YNFKEQ. J gave up 5 bases and V 0 bases, and 4 bases lay outside the gene matches. The CDR3 runs 17 residues. The CDR3 region has the DNA TGTGCCAGCAGCCAAGAGGGACTAGCGGGAGGCCGGGAGACCCAGTACTTC. This codes for CASSQEGLAGGRETQYF.

The V gene is TRBV2, the J gene TRBJ2-1, with D possibly being TRBD1 (6 bases). Germline loops: CDR1 SNHLY, CDR2 FYNNEI. Trimming left V 4 bases short and J 5 bases short, with 9 bases between. This CDR3 region has 13 residues. CDR3 nucleotide sequence: TGTGCCAGCAGTGGCGGACAGAACAATGAGCAGTTCTTC. This sequence encodes CASSGGQNNEQFF.

In this sample, this clone turned up a few times. The rearrangement links TRBV9 to TRBJ2-1; D gene ambiguous. This CDR3 is built from 14 residues. Trimming removed 5 bases from V and 0 bases from J, with 9 bases in between. Germline lookup yields CDR1 SGDLS and CDR2 YYNGEE. This CDR3 reads CASRRLSSYNEQFF. In DNA form, the CDR3 reads TGTGCCAGCAGGCGTCTAAGCTCCTACAATGAGCAGTTCTTC.

The J gene is TRBJ2-5, the V gene TRBV5-1; 8 nucleotides match TRBD1. V was clipped by 2 bases and J by 4 bases; unmatched bases: 7. This CDR3 region has 15 residues. Germline CDR1 and CDR2: SGHRS and YFSETQ. The CDR3 nucleotides read TGCGCCAGCAGCTTTCAGGGGGCGAGAGGAGAGACCCAGTACTTC. As protein: CASSFQGARGETQYF. Filled out from reference TRBV5-1 and TRBJ2-5, the complete variable domain reads KAGVTQTPRYLIKTRGQQVTLSCSPISGHRSVSWYQQTPGQGLQFLFEYFSETQRNKGNFPGRFSGRQFSNSRSEMNVSTLELGDSALYLCASSFQGARGETQYFGPGTRLLVL.

This chain connects TRBV4-2 to TRBJ1-5; 10 bases agree with TRBD1. The CDR3 runs 17 residues. J lost 5 bases, V lost 4 bases, and 11 bases had no gene match. Germline-derived CDR1 and CDR2 are LGHNA and YNFKEQ. CDR3 nucleotides: TGTGCCAGCAGCCCCGACAGGGGGCGGATTAGTGATCAGCCCCAGCATTTT. This translates into CASSPDRGRISDQPQHF.

The genes are TRBV7-2 and TRBJ2-1, with 8 bases lining up with TRBD1. The V gene end was trimmed by 5 bases and the J gene end by 2 bases; junction bases not matched to a gene: 5. Per the germline V gene, CDR1 is SGHTA and CDR2 is FQGNSA. The CDR3 sequence is 15 residues long. The CDR3, as DNA: TGTGCCAGCAGCAACGGACAGGGTGCCTACAATGAGCAGTTCTTC. The encoded protein is CASSNGQGAYNEQFF.

By sample share, this clone is medium-sized. The genes are TRBV7-2 and TRBJ2-1; D not resolved. The germline V gene encodes CDR1 SGHTA and CDR2 FQGNSA. There are 12 residues in the CDR3. V lost 4 bases, J lost 12 bases, and 13 bases lay in between. The CDR3 here is CASSSTRSGQFF. CDR3 bases: TGTGCCAGCAGCTCGACTCGCTCCGGGCAGTTCTTC.

The gene calls are TRBV4-2 and TRBJ2-1, with 9 bases that match TRBD2. The CDR3 loop spans 15 amino acids. The germline V gene encodes CDR1 LGHNA and CDR2 YNFKEQ. The V segment lost 5 bases and the J segment 6 bases; nucleotides outside the gene matches: 8. CDR3 region: CASSKPGLASNEQFF. DNA for the CDR3: TGTGCCAGCAGCAAACCGGGACTAGCTAGCAATGAGCAGTTCTTC.

The chain employs TRBV4-1 and TRBJ2-7, with 9 positions matching TRBD2. Germline V lookup: CDR1 MGHRA, CDR2 YSYEKL. The CDR3 has 16 amino acids. Trimming at V came to 0 bases and at J to 3 bases, leaving 6 bases not matched to a gene. The CDR3 bases are TGCGCCAGCAGCCAAGATCGACTAGCGGCGAACTACGAGCAGTACTTC. The encoded protein is CASSQDRLAANYEQYF.

This clone showed up just once. The chain links TRBV18 to TRBJ2-1, with TRBD1 identical over 9 bases. CDR3 length equals 16 residues. V dropped 5 bases and J dropped 7; count of bases not matched to a gene: 12. Germline V gene sequence: CDR1 KGHSH, CDR2 LQKENI. The CDR3 here is CASSVSQGASGNEQFF. The CDR3 DNA is TGTGCCAGCTCAGTCTCACAGGGGGCGAGTGGTAATGAGCAGTTCTTC.

The gene calls are TRBV6-6 and TRBJ2-2; D may be TRBD1 (5 bases). The CDR3 is 13 residues long. Trimming took 4 bases from V and 7 from J, leaving 10 bases between them. CDR1 and CDR2 from the germline V gene are MNHNY and SVGAGI (reference sequence). CDR3 sequence (DNA): TGTGCCAGCAGTTCGGTAGGGGTCGGGGAGCTGTTTTTT. Translated, it gives CASSSVGVGELFF.

J is TRBJ2-1 and V is TRBV11-3; the D is unclear. Germline values: CDR1 SGHNT, CDR2 YENEEA. The CDR3 runs to 19 residues. Trimming pared 4 bases from V and 10 bases from J, leaving 32 bases between. This CDR3 reads CASSSNGFGVSTNLEEQFF. In DNA, the CDR3 is TGTGCCAGCAGCTCGAATGGTTTTGGTGTATCAACCAACCTTGAGGAGCAGTTCTTC.

The chain carries TRBV7-3 and TRBJ2-7, with 8 bases fitting TRBD1. Trimming at V came to 4 bases and at J to 4 bases, leaving 6 bases not matched to a gene. CDR1 is SGHTA and CDR2 is FQGTGA in the germline V gene. This CDR3 is built from 14 residues. The CDR3 DNA follows: TGTGCCAGCAGCTCCCAGGGGGCGGGTTACGAGCAGTACTTC. It encodes CASSSQGAGYEQYF.

The chain combines TRBV30 with TRBJ2-3; TRBD2 might be the D (5 bases). The CDR3 is 15 residues long. The germline CDR1 and CDR2 sequences are GTSNPN and SVGIG (reference sequence). V lost 3 bases to trimming and J lost 3 bases, with 16 bases between them. This CDR3 reads CAWRWAGEGTDTQYF. Written as DNA, the CDR3 is TGTGCCTGGAGGTGGGCAGGAGAGGGTACAGATACGCAGTATTTT.

A few counts support this clone. The chain combines TRBV2 with TRBJ2-2; 8 nucleotides match TRBD2. The CDR3 runs to 18 residues. J lost 0 bases, V lost 6 bases, and 12 bases had no gene match. From germline, CDR1 is SNHLY and CDR2 FYNNEI. CDR3 region: CASSRTVRGRTNTGELFF. In nucleotides, the CDR3 is TGTGCCAGCAGCCGGACCGTTCGCGGGAGGACGAACACCGGGGAGCTGTTTTTT.

This clone came up a few times. The V gene is TRBV25-1, the J gene TRBJ2-5; possible D gene TRBD1, 6 bases. V was shortened by 7 bases and J by 5 bases, with 14 bases between the two germline ends. CDR1 is MGHDK and CDR2 is SYGVNS in the germline V gene. The CDR3 sequence is 13 residues long. The CDR3 protein is CASNIQGEETQYF. The CDR3 DNA sequence: TGTGCCAGCAATATACAGGGTGAGGAGACCCAGTACTTC.

V is TRBV28 and J is TRBJ2-3; no firm D call. Between the trimmed V and J ends, which lost 6 bases and 2 bases, there was a span of 18 bases. The CDR3 has 16 residues. From germline, CDR1 is MDHEN and CDR2 SYDVKM. The CDR3 DNA follows: TGTGCCAGCAGCGTAATTTCCCGGAGCAACACAGATACGCAGTATTTT. Residues: CASSVISRSNTDTQYF.